These T cell receptor beta chains were read from a single sample in a study of blood T cell repertoires in COVID-19. The table came from immunoSEQ multiplex PCR; TCRdb's copy has only in-frame clones and leaves some out. The top ten hold roughly 3.9% of the sample, which has around 55,000 clones, approximately 86% seen once. Sequenced input: peripheral blood. The receptors stem from a man in his forties or fifties with COVID-19, enrolled during active disease. Each CDR3 is given with its conserved first and last residue. A D gene is named only where the DNA matches it firmly. Clone size appears in some rows only: once, few, many, or a class for an expanded clone.

D: TRBD1; size: .; J: TRBJ2-7; V: TRBV5-4; DNA: TGTGCCAGCAGCTTGGACACAGGGGTTGGCGAGCAGTACTTC; CDR3: CASSLDTGVGEQYF
D: .; size: few; J: TRBJ1-1; V: TRBV11-2; DNA: TGTGCCAGCAGCTTACTCCGCGGTTACATGAGACCCACTGAAGCTTTCTTT; CDR3: CASSLLRGYMRPTEAFF
D: .; size: .; J: TRBJ2-2; V: TRBV5-1; DNA: TGCGCCAGCAACCCAGGATGGCCGACGAACACCGGGGAGCTGTTTTTT; CDR3: CASNPGWPTNTGELFF
D: TRBD1; size: .; J: TRBJ2-7; V: TRBV19; DNA: TGTGCCAGTAGTACCCGGACAGGAGGCTACGAGCAGTACTTC; CDR3: CASSTRTGGYEQYF
D: .; size: few; J: TRBJ2-6; V: TRBV28; DNA: TGTGCCAGCAGTTTCAGTTGGGCCAACGTCCTGACTTTC; CDR3: CASSFSWANVLTF
D: .; size: .; J: TRBJ2-3; V: TRBV19; DNA: TGTGCCAGTAGTATAGCGGGGAATGCAGATACGCAGTATTTT; CDR3: CASSIAGNADTQYF
D: .; size: .; J: TRBJ2-3; V: TRBV15; DNA: TGTGCCACCAGCGATTCCGCCCCAGTGTTATTTACCACAGATACGCAGTATTTT; CDR3: CATSDSAPVLFTTDTQYF
D: TRBD2; size: .; J: TRBJ2-1; V: TRBV7-8; DNA: TGTGCCAGCAGCGGAACTAGCGGGGGCTCCTACAATGAGCAGTTCTTC; CDR3: CASSGTSGGSYNEQFF
D: TRBD1; size: .; J: TRBJ1-5; V: TRBV5-6; DNA: TGTGCCAGCAGCGCGGACAGGGGTGTTCAGCCCCAGCATTTT; CDR3: CASSADRGVQPQHF
D: .; size: .; J: TRBJ2-1; V: TRBV6-1; DNA: TGTGCCAGCAGTGACGGGGTACTACCTTACTACAATGAGCAGTTCTTC; CDR3: CASSDGVLPYYNEQFF
D: .; size: .; J: TRBJ1-1; V: TRBV27; DNA: TGTGCCAGCAGTCGACGGACTGTGAACACTGAAGCTTTCTTT; CDR3: CASSRRTVNTEAFF
D: TRBD1; size: .; J: TRBJ1-1; V: TRBV5-1; DNA: TGCGCCAGCAGTACGGCAGGGGGCATGGGCACTGAAGCTTTCTTT; CDR3: CASSTAGGMGTEAFF
D: TRBD2; size: .; J: TRBJ2-1; V: TRBV6-5; DNA: TGTGCCAGCAGTTACTCGGCGGGGGGTTACAATGAGCAGTTCTTC; CDR3: CASSYSAGGYNEQFF
D: TRBD2; size: .; J: TRBJ2-2; V: TRBV19; DNA: TGTGCCAGTAGTGCCCCCGGGACTAGCGGGAGTATAGGGGTTGCCGGGGAGCTGTTTTTT; CDR3: CASSAPGTSGSIGVAGELFF
D: .; size: .; J: TRBJ2-7; V: TRBV3-1/TRBV3-2; DNA: TGTGCCAGCGCGTCACAGCCTTCTGGAACTAGCTTTGGCGAGCAGTACTTC; CDR3: CASASQPSGTSFGEQYF
D: .; size: .; J: TRBJ2-7; V: TRBV10-3; DNA: TGTGCCATCAGTGATCATCGCGCGGCGAGCTCCTACGAGCAGTACTTC; CDR3: CAISDHRAASSYEQYF
D: .; size: .; J: TRBJ1-1; V: TRBV30; DNA: TGTGCCTGGACCGTGGGGCTGCTTGGCACTGAAGCTTTCTTT; CDR3: CAWTVGLLGTEAFF
D: .; size: .; J: TRBJ1-5; V: TRBV28; DNA: TGTGCCAGCAGTCGACGTCTCACCCAGGGCAATCAGCCCCAGCATTTT; CDR3: CASSRRLTQGNQPQHF
D: .; size: .; J: TRBJ2-7; V: TRBV2; DNA: TGTGCCAGCATTGCAGGGTCGGGCGAGCAGTACTTC; CDR3: CASIAGSGEQYF
D: TRBD1; size: .; J: TRBJ1-2; V: TRBV28; DNA: TGTGCCAGCAGTGGGACAGCCTATGGCTACACCTTC; CDR3: CASSGTAYGYTF
D: .; size: .; J: TRBJ1-1; V: TRBV3-1/TRBV3-2; DNA: TGTGCCAGCAGCCAAGATCTTACTGAAGCTTTCTTT; CDR3: CASSQDLTEAFF
D: TRBD1; size: .; J: TRBJ1-1; V: TRBV7-6; DNA: TGTGCCAGCAGCTCAAGGGACAGCACTGAAGCTTTCTTT; CDR3: CASSSRDSTEAFF
D: TRBD2; size: .; J: TRBJ2-1; V: TRBV18; DNA: TGTGCCAGCTCACTACAGGGACTAGCGGGCGCCTACAATGAGCAGTTCTTC; CDR3: CASSLQGLAGAYNEQFF
D: .; size: .; J: TRBJ2-1; V: TRBV19; DNA: TGTGCCAGTAGTATATTGGGAGGACGGGGGACCTCCGATGAGCAGTTCTTC; CDR3: CASSILGGRGTSDEQFF
D: .; size: .; J: TRBJ1-6; V: TRBV4-1; DNA: TGCGCCAGCAGCCAAGCCCGGGACATGAGCTCCTATAATTCACCCCTCCACTTT; CDR3: CASSQARDMSSYNSPLHF
D: .; size: .; J: TRBJ2-2; V: TRBV24-1; DNA: TGTGCCACGCAGGGTTTGGGGAACGGGGAGCTGTTTTTT; CDR3: CATQGLGNGELFF
D: .; size: .; J: TRBJ1-3; V: TRBV5-1; DNA: TGCGCCAGCAGCTTGGGGGAGACTGGAAACACCATATATTTT; CDR3: CASSLGETGNTIYF